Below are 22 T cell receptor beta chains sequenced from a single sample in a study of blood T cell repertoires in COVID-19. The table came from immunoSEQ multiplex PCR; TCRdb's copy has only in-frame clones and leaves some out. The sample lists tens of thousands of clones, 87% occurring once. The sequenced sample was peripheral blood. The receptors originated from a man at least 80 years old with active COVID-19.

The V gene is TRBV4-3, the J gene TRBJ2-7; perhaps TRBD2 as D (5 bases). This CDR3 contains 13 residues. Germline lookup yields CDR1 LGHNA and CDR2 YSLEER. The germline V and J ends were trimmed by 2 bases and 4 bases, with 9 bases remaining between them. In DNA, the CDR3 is TGCGCCAGCAGCCAACGATCGGGGTACGAGCAGTACTTC. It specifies CASSQRSGYEQYF.

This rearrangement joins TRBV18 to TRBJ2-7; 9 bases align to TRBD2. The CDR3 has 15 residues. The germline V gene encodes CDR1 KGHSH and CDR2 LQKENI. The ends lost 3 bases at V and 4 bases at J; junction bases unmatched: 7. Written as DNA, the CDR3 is TGTGCCAGCTCACCGAAGACTAGCGGACGATACGAGCAGTACTTC. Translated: CASSPKTSGRYEQYF.

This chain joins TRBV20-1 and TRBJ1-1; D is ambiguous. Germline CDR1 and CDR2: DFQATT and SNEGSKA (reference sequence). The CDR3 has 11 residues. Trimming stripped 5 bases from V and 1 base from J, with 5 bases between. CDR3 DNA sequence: TGCAGTGCTTACAGGAACACTGAAGCTTTCTTT. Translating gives CSAYRNTEAFF.

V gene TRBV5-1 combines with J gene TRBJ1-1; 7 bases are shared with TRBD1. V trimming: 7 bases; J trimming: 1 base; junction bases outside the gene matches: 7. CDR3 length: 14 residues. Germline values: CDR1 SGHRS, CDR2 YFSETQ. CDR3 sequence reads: CASYPGQPNTEAFF. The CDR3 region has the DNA TGCGCCAGCTATCCGGGACAGCCGAACACTGAAGCTTTCTTT.

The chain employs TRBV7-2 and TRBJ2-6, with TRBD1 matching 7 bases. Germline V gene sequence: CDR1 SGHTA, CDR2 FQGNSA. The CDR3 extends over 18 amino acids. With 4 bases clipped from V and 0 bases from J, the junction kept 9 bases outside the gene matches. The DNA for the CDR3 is TGTGCCAGCAGCTATTCCGGGACAGTGCGCTCTGGGGCCAACGTCCTGACTTTC. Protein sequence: CASSYSGTVRSGANVLTF.

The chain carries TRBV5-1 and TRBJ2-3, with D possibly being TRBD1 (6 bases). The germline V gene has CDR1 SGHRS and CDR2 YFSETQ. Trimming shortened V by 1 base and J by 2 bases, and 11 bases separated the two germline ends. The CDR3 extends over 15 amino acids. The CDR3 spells CASSLSQGNTDTQYF. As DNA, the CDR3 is TGCGCCAGCAGCTTGTCCCAGGGGAACACAGATACGCAGTATTTT.

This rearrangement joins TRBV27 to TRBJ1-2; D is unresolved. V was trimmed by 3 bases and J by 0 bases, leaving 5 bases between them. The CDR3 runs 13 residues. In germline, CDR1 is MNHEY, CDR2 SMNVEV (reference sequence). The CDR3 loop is CASSFRANYGYTF. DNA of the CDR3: TGTGCCAGCAGTTTCCGTGCTAACTATGGCTACACCTTC.

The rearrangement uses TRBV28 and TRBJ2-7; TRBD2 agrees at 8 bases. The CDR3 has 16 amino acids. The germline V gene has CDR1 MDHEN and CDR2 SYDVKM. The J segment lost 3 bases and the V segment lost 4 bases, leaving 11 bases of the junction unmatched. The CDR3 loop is CASSSIAGSAHYEQYF. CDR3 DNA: TGTGCCAGCAGTTCGATAGCGGGATCAGCCCACTACGAGCAGTACTTC. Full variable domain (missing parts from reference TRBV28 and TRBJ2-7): DVKVTQSSRYLVKRTGEKVFLECVQDMDHENMFWYRQDPGLGLRLIYFSYDVKMKEKGDIPEGYSVSREKKERFSLILESASTNQTSMYLCASSSIAGSAHYEQYFGPGTRLTVT.

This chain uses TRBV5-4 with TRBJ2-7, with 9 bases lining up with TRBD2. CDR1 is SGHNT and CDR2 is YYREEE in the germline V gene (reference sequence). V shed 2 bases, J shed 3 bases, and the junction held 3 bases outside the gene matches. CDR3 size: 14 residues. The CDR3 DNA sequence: TGTGCCAGCAGCTTTAGCGGGAGAGACTACGAGCAGTACTTC. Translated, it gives CASSFSGRDYEQYF.

DNA of the CDR3: TGTGCCAGCAGCGGACTAGCGCACGAGCAGTACTTC. This sequence encodes CASSGLAHEQYF. This rearrangement joins TRBV6-2 or TRBV6-3 to TRBJ2-7, with 9 positions matching TRBD2. The CDR3 consists of 12 residues. Germline trimming cut 6 bases from V and 5 bases from J; bases unmatched to any gene: 2. The germline CDR1 and CDR2 sequences are MNHEY and SVGEGT.

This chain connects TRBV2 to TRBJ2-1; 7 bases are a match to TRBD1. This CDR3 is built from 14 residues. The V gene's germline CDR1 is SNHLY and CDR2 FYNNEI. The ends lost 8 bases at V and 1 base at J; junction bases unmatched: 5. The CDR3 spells CASRPGQSYNEQFF. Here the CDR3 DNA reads TGTGCCAGCCGACCGGGACAGTCCTACAATGAGCAGTTCTTC.

CDR3 in amino acids: CSVAPNSINEQFF. As DNA, the CDR3 is TGCAGCGTTGCGCCTAACTCGATCAATGAGCAGTTCTTC. The rearrangement uses TRBV29-1 and TRBJ2-1; unclear D gene. With 4 bases removed from V and 6 bases from J, the gap between germline ends came to 13 bases. The germline CDR1 and CDR2 sequences are SQVTM and ANQGSEA. This CDR3 region has 13 residues.

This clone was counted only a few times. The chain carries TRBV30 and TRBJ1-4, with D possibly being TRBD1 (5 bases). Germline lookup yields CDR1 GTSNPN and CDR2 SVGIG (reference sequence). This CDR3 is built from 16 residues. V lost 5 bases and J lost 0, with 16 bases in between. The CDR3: CAWGGGGGATNEKLFF. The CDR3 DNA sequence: TGTGCCTGGGGCGGTGGGGGAGGGGCAACTAATGAAAAACTGTTTTTT. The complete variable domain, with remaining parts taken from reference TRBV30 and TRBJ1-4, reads SQTIHQWPATLVQPVGSPLSLECTVEGTSNPNLYWYRQAAGRGLQLLFYSVGIGQISSEVPQNLSASRPQDRQFILSSKKLLLSDSGFYLCAWGGGGGATNEKLFFGSGTQLSVL.

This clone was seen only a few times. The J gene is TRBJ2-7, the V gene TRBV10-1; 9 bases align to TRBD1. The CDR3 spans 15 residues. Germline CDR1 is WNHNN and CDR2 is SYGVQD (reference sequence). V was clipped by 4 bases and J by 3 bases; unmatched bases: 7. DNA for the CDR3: TGCGCCAGCAGTGGGGGCTGGACAGGGGTCTACGAGCAGTACTTC. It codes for CASSGGWTGVYEQYF.

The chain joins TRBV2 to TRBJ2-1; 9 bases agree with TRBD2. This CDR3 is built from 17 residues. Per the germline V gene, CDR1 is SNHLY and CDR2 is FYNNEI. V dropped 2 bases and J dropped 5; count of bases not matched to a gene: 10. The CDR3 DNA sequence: TGTGCCAGCAGTGAATACGGTAAAGCGGGAGGTAACAATGAGCAGTTCTTC. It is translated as CASSEYGKAGGNNEQFF.

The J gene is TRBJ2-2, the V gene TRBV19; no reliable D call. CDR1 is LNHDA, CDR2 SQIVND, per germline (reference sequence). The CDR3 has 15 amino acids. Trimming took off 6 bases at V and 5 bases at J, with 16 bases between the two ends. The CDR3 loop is CASSPTGAWTGELFF. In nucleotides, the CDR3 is TGTGCCAGTAGCCCCACGGGTGCATGGACCGGGGAGCTGTTTTTT.

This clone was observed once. CDR3 amino acids: CASSLSQGNEKLFF. CDR3 bases: TGCGCCAGCAGCTTGAGCCAGGGTAACGAAAAACTGTTTTTT. The chain employs TRBV5-1 and TRBJ1-4, with D possibly being TRBD1 (5 bases). The CDR3 contains 14 residues. Germline CDR1 is SGHRS and CDR2 is YFSETQ. V was pared by 1 base and J by 8 bases, with 12 bases between.

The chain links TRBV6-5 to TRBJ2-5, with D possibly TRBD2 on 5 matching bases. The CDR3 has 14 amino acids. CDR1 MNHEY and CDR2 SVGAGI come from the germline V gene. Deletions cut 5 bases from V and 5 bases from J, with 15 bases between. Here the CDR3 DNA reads TGTGCCAGCAGTAAGCTAGCTAGTGGGGAGACCCAGTACTTC. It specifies CASSKLASGETQYF.

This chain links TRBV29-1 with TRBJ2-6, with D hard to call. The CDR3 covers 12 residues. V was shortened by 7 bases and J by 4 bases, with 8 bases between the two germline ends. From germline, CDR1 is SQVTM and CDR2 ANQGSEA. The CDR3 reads CSAQQGANVLTF. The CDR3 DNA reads TGCAGCGCCCAACAGGGGGCCAACGTCCTGACTTTC.

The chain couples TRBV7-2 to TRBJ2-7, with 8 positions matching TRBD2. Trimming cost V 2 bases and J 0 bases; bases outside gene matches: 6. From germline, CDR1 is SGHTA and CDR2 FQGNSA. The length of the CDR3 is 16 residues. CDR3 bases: TGTGCCAGCAGCTTAAGGGCTAGCGGGTTCTCCTACGAGCAGTACTTC. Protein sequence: CASSLRASGFSYEQYF.

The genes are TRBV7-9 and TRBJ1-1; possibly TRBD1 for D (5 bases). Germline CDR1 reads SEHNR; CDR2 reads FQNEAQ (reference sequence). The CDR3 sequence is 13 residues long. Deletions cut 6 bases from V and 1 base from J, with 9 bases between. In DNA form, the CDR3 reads TGTGCCAGCAGGGGGGGTCGGAACACTGAAGCTTTCTTT. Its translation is CASRGGRNTEAFF.

CDR3 nucleotides: TGTGCCAGCAGCCAAGATATGGTCAGAAATGAGCAGTTCTTC. This encodes CASSQDMVRNEQFF. The gene calls are TRBV14 and TRBJ2-1, with D hard to call. Germline V lookup: CDR1 SGHDN, CDR2 FVKESK. This CDR3 contains 14 residues. V dropped 0 bases and J dropped 7 bases, with 10 bases sitting between them.